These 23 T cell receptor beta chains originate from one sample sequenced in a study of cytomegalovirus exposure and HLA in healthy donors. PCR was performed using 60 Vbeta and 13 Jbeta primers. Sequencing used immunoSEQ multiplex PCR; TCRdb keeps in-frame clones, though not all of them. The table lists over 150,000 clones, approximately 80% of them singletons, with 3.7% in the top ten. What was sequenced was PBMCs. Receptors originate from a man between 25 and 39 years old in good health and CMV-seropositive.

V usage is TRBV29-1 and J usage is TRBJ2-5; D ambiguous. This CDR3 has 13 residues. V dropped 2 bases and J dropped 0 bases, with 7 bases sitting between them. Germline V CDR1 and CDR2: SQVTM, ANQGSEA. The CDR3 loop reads CSVEPLYQETQYF. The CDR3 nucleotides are TGCAGCGTTGAACCCCTGTACCAAGAGACCCAGTACTTC.

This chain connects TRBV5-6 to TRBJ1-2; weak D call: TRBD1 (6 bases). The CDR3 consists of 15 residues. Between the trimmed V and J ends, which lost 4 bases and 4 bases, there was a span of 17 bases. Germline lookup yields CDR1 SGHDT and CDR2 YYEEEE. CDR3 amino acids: CASSQGGYLGYGYTF. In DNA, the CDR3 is TGTGCCAGCAGCCAAGGGGGTTACCTGGGCTATGGCTACACCTTC.

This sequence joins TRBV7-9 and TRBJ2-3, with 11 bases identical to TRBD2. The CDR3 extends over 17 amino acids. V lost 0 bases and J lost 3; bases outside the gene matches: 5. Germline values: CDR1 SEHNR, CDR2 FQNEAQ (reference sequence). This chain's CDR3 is CASSLATTSGVTDTQYF. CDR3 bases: TGTGCCAGCAGCTTAGCGACGACTAGCGGGGTTACAGATACGCAGTATTTT.

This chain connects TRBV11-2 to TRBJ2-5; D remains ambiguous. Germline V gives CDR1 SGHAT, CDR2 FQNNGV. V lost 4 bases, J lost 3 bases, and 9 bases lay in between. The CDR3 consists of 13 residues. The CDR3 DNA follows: TGTGCCAGCAGCTATACATTAAAAGAGACCCAGTACTTC. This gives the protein CASSYTLKETQYF. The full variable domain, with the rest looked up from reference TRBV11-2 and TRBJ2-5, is EAGVAQSPRYKIIEKRQSVAFWCNPISGHATLYWYQQILGQGPKLLIQFQNNGVVDDSQLPKDRFSAERLKGVDSTLKIQPAKLEDSAVYLCASSYTLKETQYFGPGTRLLVL.

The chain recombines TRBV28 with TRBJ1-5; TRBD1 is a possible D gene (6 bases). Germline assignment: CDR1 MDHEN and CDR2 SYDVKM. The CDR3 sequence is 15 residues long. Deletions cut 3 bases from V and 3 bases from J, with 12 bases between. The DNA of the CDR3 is TGTGCCAGCAGTTTGACGGACAGTCACAATCAGCCCCAGCATTTT. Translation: CASSLTDSHNQPQHF.

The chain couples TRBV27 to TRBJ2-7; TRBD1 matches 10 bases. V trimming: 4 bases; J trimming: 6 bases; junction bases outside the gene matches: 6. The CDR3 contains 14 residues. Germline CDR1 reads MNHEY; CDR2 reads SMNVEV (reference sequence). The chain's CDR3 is CASSWRDRGSEQYF. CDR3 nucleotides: TGTGCCAGCAGTTGGCGGGACAGGGGCTCCGAGCAGTACTTC.

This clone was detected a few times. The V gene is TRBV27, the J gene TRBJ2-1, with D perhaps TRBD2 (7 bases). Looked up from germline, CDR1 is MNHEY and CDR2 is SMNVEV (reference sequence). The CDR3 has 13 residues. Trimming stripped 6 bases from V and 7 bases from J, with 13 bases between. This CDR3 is CASSLGGANEQFF. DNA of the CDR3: TGTGCCAGCAGCCTAGGGGGGGCGAATGAGCAGTTCTTC.

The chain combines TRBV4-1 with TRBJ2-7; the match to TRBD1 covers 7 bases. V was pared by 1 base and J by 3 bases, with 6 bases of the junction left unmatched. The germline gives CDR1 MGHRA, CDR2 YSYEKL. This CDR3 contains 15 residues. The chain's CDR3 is CASSQGLPGGYEQYF. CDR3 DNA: TGCGCCAGCAGCCAAGGGCTCCCAGGGGGCTACGAGCAGTACTTC.

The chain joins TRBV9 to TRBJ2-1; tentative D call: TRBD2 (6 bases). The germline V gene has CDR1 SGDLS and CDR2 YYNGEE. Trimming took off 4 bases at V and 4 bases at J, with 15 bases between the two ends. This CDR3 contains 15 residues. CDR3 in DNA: TGTGCCAGCAGCCCAGCGGCGGGGAGGTACAATGAGCAGTTCTTC. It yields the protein CASSPAAGRYNEQFF.

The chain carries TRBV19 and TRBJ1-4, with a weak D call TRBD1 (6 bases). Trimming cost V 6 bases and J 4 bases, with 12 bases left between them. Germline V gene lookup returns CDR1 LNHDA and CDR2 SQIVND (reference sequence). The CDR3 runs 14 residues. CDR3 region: CASRRGADNEKLFF. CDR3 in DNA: TGTGCCAGTAGACGGGGGGCGGATAATGAAAAACTGTTTTTT.

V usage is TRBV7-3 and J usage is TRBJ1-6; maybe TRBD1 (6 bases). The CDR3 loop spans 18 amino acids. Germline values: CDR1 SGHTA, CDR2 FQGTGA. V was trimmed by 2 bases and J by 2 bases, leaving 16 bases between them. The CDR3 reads CASSLPHGGAPYNSPLHF. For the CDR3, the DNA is TGTGCCAGCAGCTTACCACACGGGGGGGCCCCCTATAATTCACCCCTCCACTTT. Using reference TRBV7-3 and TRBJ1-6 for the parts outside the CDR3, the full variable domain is GAGVSQTPSNKVTEKGKYVELRCDPISGHTALYWYRQSLGQGPEFLIYFQGTGAADDSGLPNDRFFAVRPEGSVSTLKIQRTERGDSAVYLCASSLPHGGAPYNSPLHFGNGTRLTVT.

In DNA form, the CDR3 reads TGTGCCAGCAGTTACCCTGCAGGGAACTCTGGAAACACCATATATTTT. Translated: CASSYPAGNSGNTIYF. This sequence joins TRBV6-6 and TRBJ1-3; D may be TRBD1 (5 bases). The CDR3 loop spans 16 amino acids. Trimming removed 2 bases from V and 0 bases from J, with 11 bases in between. Germline V lookup: CDR1 MNHNY, CDR2 SVGAGI (reference sequence).

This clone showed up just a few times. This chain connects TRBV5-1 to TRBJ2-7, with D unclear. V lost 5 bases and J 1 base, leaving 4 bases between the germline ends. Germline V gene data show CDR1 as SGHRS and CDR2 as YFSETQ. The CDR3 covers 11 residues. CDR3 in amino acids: CASSSSYEQYF. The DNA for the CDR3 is TGCGCCAGCAGTTCTTCCTACGAGCAGTACTTC.

CDR3 sequence (DNA): TGTGCCAGCAGCACCAGGGACAGCCCGTATGGCTACACCTTC. Its protein product is CASSTRDSPYGYTF. The rearrangement uses TRBV5-6 and TRBJ1-2, with TRBD1 matching over 7 bases. Germline loops: CDR1 SGHDT, CDR2 YYEEEE. With 4 bases clipped from V and 5 bases from J, the junction kept 8 bases outside the gene matches. The CDR3 contains 14 residues.

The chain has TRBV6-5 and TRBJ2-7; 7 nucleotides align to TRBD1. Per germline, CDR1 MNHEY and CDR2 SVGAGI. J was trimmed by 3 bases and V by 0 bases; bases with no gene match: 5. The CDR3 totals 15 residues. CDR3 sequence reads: CASSYSRTGGYEQYF. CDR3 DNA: TGTGCCAGCAGTTACTCCCGGACAGGAGGCTACGAGCAGTACTTC.

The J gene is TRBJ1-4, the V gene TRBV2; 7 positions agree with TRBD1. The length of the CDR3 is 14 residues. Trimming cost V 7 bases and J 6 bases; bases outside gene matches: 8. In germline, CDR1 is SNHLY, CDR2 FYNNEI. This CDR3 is CASKGETGHEKLFF. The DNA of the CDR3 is TGTGCCAGCAAGGGAGAGACAGGGCATGAAAAACTGTTTTTT.

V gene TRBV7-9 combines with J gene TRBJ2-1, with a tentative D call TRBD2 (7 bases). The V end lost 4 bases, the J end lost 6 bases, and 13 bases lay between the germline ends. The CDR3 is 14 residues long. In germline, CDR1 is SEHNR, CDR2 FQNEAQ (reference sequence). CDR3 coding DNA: TGTGCCAGCAGCTGGAGAGGGGGGGGCAATGAGCAGTTCTTC. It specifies CASSWRGGGNEQFF. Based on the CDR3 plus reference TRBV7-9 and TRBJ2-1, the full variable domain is DTGVSQNPRHKITKRGQNVTFRCDPISEHNRLYWYRQTLGQGPEFLTYFQNEAQLEKSRLLSDRFSAERPKGSFSTLEIQRTEQGDSAMYLCASSWRGGGNEQFFGPGTRLTVL.

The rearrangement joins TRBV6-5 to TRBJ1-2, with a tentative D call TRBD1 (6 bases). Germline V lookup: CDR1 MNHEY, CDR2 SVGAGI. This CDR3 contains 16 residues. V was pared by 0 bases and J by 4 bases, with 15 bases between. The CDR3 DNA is TGTGCCAGCAGTTACTCGACGGGGGGCGCACCCTATGGCTACACCTTC. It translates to CASSYSTGGAPYGYTF.

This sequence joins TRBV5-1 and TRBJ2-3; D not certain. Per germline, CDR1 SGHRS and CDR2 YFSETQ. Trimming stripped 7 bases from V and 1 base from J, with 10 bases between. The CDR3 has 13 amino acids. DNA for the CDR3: TGCGCCAGCGCAATCGAGGGCACAGATACGCAGTATTTT. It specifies CASAIEGTDTQYF.

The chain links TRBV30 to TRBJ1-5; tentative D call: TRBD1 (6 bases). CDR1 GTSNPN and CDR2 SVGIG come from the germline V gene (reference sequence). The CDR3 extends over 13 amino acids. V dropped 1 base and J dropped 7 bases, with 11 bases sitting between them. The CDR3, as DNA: TGTGCCTGGAGTGAGGACAGCGGCCAGCCCCAGCATTTT. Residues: CAWSEDSGQPQHF.

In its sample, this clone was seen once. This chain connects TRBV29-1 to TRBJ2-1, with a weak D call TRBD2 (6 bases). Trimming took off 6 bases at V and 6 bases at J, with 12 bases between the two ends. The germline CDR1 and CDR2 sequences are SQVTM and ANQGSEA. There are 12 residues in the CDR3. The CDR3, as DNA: TGCAGCGTCGGGAGACAGAGCAATGAGCAGTTCTTC. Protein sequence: CSVGRQSNEQFF.

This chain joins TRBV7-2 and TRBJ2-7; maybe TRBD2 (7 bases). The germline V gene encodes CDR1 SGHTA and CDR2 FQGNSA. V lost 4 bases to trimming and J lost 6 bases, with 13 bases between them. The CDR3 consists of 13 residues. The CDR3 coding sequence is TGTGCCAGCAGCTCCGGGGGGCCCCGCGAGCAGTACTTC. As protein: CASSSGGPREQYF.

CDR3 amino acids: CASSTWGPYSNQPQHF. CDR3 DNA: TGTGCCAGTAGTACGTGGGGCCCCTATAGCAATCAGCCCCAGCATTTT. The chain combines TRBV19 with TRBJ1-5; D is possibly TRBD1 (5 bases). This CDR3 region has 16 residues. The V end lost 4 bases, the J end lost 0 bases, and 13 bases lay between the germline ends. The germline gives CDR1 LNHDA, CDR2 SQIVND (reference sequence).